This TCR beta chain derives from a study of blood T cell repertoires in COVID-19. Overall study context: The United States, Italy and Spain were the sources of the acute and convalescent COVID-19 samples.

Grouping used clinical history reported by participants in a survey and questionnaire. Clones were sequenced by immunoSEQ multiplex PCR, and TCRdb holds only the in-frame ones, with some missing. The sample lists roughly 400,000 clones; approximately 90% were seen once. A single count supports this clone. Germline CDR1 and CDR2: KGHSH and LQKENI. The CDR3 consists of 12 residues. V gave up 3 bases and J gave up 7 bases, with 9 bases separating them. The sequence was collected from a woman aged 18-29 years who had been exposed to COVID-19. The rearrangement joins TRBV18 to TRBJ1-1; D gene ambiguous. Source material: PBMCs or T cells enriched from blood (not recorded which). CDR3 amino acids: CASSPTRGEAFF. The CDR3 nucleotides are TGTGCCAGCTCACCGACCCGGGGTGAAGCTTTCTTT.